Described below is a single T cell receptor (beta chain) sequence and its context. The sample comes from a study of cytomegalovirus exposure and HLA in healthy donors. 13 Jbeta primers and 60 Vbeta primers were used for the PCR. Profiled with immunoSEQ multiplex PCR; TCRdb holds only in-frame clones, not every one. The sample consists of under 200,000 clones, approximately 80% of them appearing once. CDR3 length: 15 residues. The junction had 11 bases not matched to a gene; V was cut back by 6 bases and J by 3 bases. The germline CDR1 and CDR2 sequences are SGHAT and FQNNGV. The clonotype originates from a woman aged 45-60 years in good health and CMV-seronegative. Sequenced input: PBMCs. The chain uses TRBV11-2 and TRBJ2-7, with 7 bases lining up with TRBD1. CDR3 nucleotides: TGTGCCAGCAGTCCAGGACAGGTCATTTTCTACGAGCAGTACTTC. Its protein product is CASSPGQVIFYEQYF.